This TCR beta chain was captured by sequencing in a study of blood T cell repertoires in COVID-19 (dated by TCRdb to the early 2020s). About the investigation overall: Samples covering the acute and convalescent phases of COVID-19 were provided by collaborators in the United States, Italy and Spain. Sample metadata almost always included a de-identified subject ID, COVID-19 status, age in years and sex. The samples were drawn from two sources: the first 160 participants of the ongoing ImmuneRACE study, and over 1,000 subjects contributed by 6 global collaborators. Deeply sampled blood TCRbeta repertoires from subjects exposed to, actively infected with, or recovered from COVID-19 were included in the dataset. The repertoires were released in a freely available public database meant as a resource for research on the immune response to SARS-CoV-2. Where available, HLA class I and class II types were taken from metadata supplied by the sample provider and were not determined by assay-based typing. The prospective study material was composed of cDNA or gDNA derived from T cells, B-cell-depleted T cells, or PBMCs.

TCRbeta CDR3 regions were amplified from genomic DNA by means of the immunoSEQ Assay, a bias-controlled multiplex PCR. The authors' pipeline ran thus. Within the assay, amplification of reference gene primers was used to estimate how many nucleated cells each sample contained. Sequence reads were collapsed and filtered to measure the absolute abundance of every unique TCRbeta CDR3 rearrangement. For each sample, productive Simpson clonality was calculated as the square root of Simpson's diversity index over productive rearrangements. In TCRdb, the immuneACCESS table is reduced to in-frame sequences with V and J assigned. These tables do not hold every clone; where another copy was compared, an unresolved V gene accounts for under half, and the others remain unexplained. The DNA gave D and trimming, while V, J and clone size come from that table. The sample table records under 200,000 clones; around 84% of these occur just once. Together, the top ten hold roughly 4.5% of the sample.

A note on this clone: Its antigen target is currently unknown. One base away there is no much larger clone; base qualities are not given.

What the authors observed across the whole study: The quantity of clinical and demographic metadata differed by source and by participant and was supplied without curation.

CDR1 and CDR2 are read off the germline V gene as SGHTA and FQGNSA. Measured from the cysteine to the phenylalanine, the CDR3 is 15 residues long. Of the read, only the CDR3 DNA is kept; its 45 bases are in frame from base 1. Germline trimming amounts to 1 base on V and 3 bases on J, with 5 as the count of junction bases outside the gene matches. Each collaborating institution followed its own protocols to collect whole blood in K2EDTA tubes. For TCRbeta analysis, collaborators shipped samples as frozen whole blood, isolated PBMCs, or DNA extracted from either of those sample types. This clonotype was obtained from a woman of 80 years or more with acute or convalescent COVID-19. The sequence is built from TRBV7-2 and TRBJ2-7; 8 of the junction bases match TRBD2. Sequencing was performed on peripheral blood. The DNA is as follows: TGTGCCAGCAGCTTAGAATTCGGGGGGGGCTACGAGCAGTACTTC. Translated, this is CASSLEFGGGYEQYF.